The rows below give T cell receptor beta chains drawn from one sample of a study of blood T cell repertoires in COVID-19. Produced via immunoSEQ multiplex PCR; TCRdb's table is partial and in-frame only. The data contain 200,000 to 250,000 clones, roughly 89% of them seen just once; the ten biggest clones take up over 2%. Sequencing was done on a sample of peripheral blood. Receptors originate from a man aged 25 to 40 who had recovered from COVID-19. CDR3s include the opening cysteine and the closing phenylalanine or tryptophan. The order of the fields is clone size, D gene, J gene, V gene, CDR3 DNA, CDR3 protein. A D gene is named only where the DNA matches it firmly. Size is stated for part of the rows, as once, few or many counts, or as a class when the clone is expanded.

>.|TRBD2|TRBJ2-5|TRBV7-2
TGTGCCAGCAGCTTAGGGGGGGGTTGGGAGACCCAGTACTTC
CASSLGGGWETQYF
>.|.|TRBJ1-4|TRBV7-6
TGTGCCAGCAGCTTAGTTCCCAGAAGTAATGAAAAACTGTTTTTT
CASSLVPRSNEKLFF
>.|TRBD1|TRBJ1-6|TRBV5-1
TGCGCCAGCAGCTTCAATTTAGGGGGCGCATCTTTCTCACCCCTCCACTTT
CASSFNLGGASFSPLHF
>.|TRBD2|TRBJ2-7|TRBV5-1
TGCGCCAGCAGCTGGACCGGGACTAGCGGGGCCCCCTACGAGCAGTACTTC
CASSWTGTSGAPYEQYF
>.|TRBD2|TRBJ2-2|TRBV5-1
TGCGCCAGCAGCTCCGGACTAGCGGGGAACACCGGGGAGCTGTTTTTT
CASSSGLAGNTGELFF
>once|TRBD2|TRBJ2-5|TRBV3-1/TRBV3-2
TGTGCCAGCAGTCCACCCGGGACTACGAGTCGGACCCAGTACTTC
CASSPPGTTSRTQYF
>.|.|TRBJ1-5|TRBV27
TGTGCCAGCAGTTTAGGGGCTGTGTATCAGCCCCAGCATTTT
CASSLGAVYQPQHF
>.|TRBD2|TRBJ2-3|TRBV10-2
TGCGCCAGCACGGAGATCGGCGGGGGGTTCACAGATACGCAGTATTTT
CASTEIGGGFTDTQYF
>.|TRBD1|TRBJ2-2|TRBV18
TGTGCCAGCTCACCGGGGAATACGGACAGGGCGACCGGGGAGCTGTTTTTT
CASSPGNTDRATGELFF
>.|.|TRBJ1-1|TRBV2
TGTGCCAGCAGTTCCCTCAGGGACATGGAAGCTTTCTTT
CASSSLRDMEAFF
>.|.|TRBJ1-1|TRBV11-1
TGTGCCAGCAGCCCTAGAAGGAACACTGAAGCTTTCTTT
CASSPRRNTEAFF
>.|.|TRBJ1-1|TRBV19
TGTGCCTCAAGGCCCAACAGTGTGAACACTGAAGCTTTCTTT
CASRPNSVNTEAFF
>.|TRBD1|TRBJ1-5|TRBV2
TGTGCCAGCAGTCTGACAGGGGGGTTGAATCAGCCCCAGCATTTT
CASSLTGGLNQPQHF
>.|TRBD2|TRBJ2-7|TRBV7-2
TGTGCCAGCAGAACAAGAAGTAGCGGGGGAGCCTACGAGCAGTACTTC
CASRTRSSGGAYEQYF
>once|TRBD1|TRBJ1-2|TRBV5-5
TGTGCCAGCACCGGGGTTGGGACAGGGACTTCCTATGGCTACACCTTC
CASTGVGTGTSYGYTF
>.|.|TRBJ1-3|TRBV5-6
TGTGCCAGCAGCCTTTCGGGAGGGTCATCTGGAAACACCATATATTTT
CASSLSGGSSGNTIYF
>.|.|TRBJ2-5|TRBV6-6
TGTGCCAGCAGTCCGCCCGGGACAACGGCGGCCCAGTACTTC
CASSPPGTTAAQYF
>.|.|TRBJ2-3|TRBV6-4
TGTGCCAGCAGTGGGGAGAGCACAGATACGCAGTATTTT
CASSGESTDTQYF
>once|.|TRBJ1-1|TRBV3-1/TRBV3-2
TGTGCCAGCAGCCTTGTAACCAGGAACACTGAAGCTTTCTTT
CASSLVTRNTEAFF
>.|TRBD2|TRBJ2-5|TRBV12-5
TGTGCTAGTGGTTTGGGGTCCGGGGGGTCCGGACTGGGGTGGACCCAGTACTTC
CASGLGSGGSGLGWTQYF
>once|TRBD2|TRBJ2-7|TRBV30
TGTGCCTGGATGAGGGGACTAGCGGGCTTCCTTGATTCCTACGAGCAGTACTTC
CAWMRGLAGFLDSYEQYF
>.|.|TRBJ2-1|TRBV6-5
TGTGCCGCCTCGACGGGGTACAATGAGCAGTTCTTC
CAASTGYNEQFF
>.|.|TRBJ2-1|TRBV29-1
TGCAGCGTTGACACCTCCCGGGGGGAGCAGTTCTTC
CSVDTSRGEQFF
>.|TRBD1|TRBJ1-2|TRBV25-1
TGTGCCAGCAGTGCCGAGCCGGGACAGGAGAACTATGGCTACACCTTC
CASSAEPGQENYGYTF
>.|TRBD2|TRBJ2-1|TRBV27
TGTGCCAGCAGTCCTTTAGCGGGGGGGCAGGGCAAGCAGTTCTTC
CASSPLAGGQGKQFF
>.|TRBD1|TRBJ1-2|TRBV19
TGTGCCAGTAGTAACGCCGGGACAGTAGTCTATGGCTACACCTTC
CASSNAGTVVYGYTF
>.|TRBD1|TRBJ2-7|TRBV6-5
TGTGCCAGCAACAGGGGGTTCAATGCCTACGAGCAGTACTTC
CASNRGFNAYEQYF
>once|TRBD2|TRBJ2-1|TRBV7-2
TGTGCCAGCAGCCCGATGTCTGGCGGGGGGGCGTGGAATGAGCAGTTCTTC
CASSPMSGGGAWNEQFF
>.|.|TRBJ2-1|TRBV19
TGTGCCAGTAGTATAGGGAGCTCCTACAATGAGCAGTTCTTC
CASSIGSSYNEQFF
>.|TRBD1|TRBJ2-2|TRBV24-1
TGTGCCACCAGTGATTTACCGGGACAGGGAAACACCGGGGAGCTGTTTTTT
CATSDLPGQGNTGELFF
>.|TRBD2|TRBJ2-3|TRBV6-4
TGTGCCAGCAGTGACCCTCTAGCGGGGGGGCCATTCCCAGATACGCAGTATTTT
CASSDPLAGGPFPDTQYF
>.|.|TRBJ1-2|TRBV9
TGTGCCAGCAGCGGACAGGACGACTATGGCTACACCTTC
CASSGQDDYGYTF
>few|.|TRBJ2-5|TRBV5-5
TGTGCCAGCAGCCGACAAACGACTAGTTTTCAAGAGACCCAGTACTTC
CASSRQTTSFQETQYF
>few|.|TRBJ2-5|TRBV3-1/TRBV3-2
TGTGCCAGCAGCCAAATGGGCGGGGCCCAAGAGACCCAGTACTTC
CASSQMGGAQETQYF
>.|.|TRBJ1-1|TRBV18
TGTGCCAGCTCAAGCCGCGATACGGCTTTCTTT
CASSSRDTAFF
>.|.|TRBJ2-5|TRBV5-1
TGCGCCAGCAGCATCGCGACTGCACAAGAGACCCAGTACTTC
CASSIATAQETQYF
>.|.|TRBJ2-7|TRBV6-5
TGTGCCAGCAGTAGTAAGCCCGACTACGAGCAGTACTTC
CASSSKPDYEQYF
>once|TRBD2|TRBJ2-1|TRBV10-1
TGCGCCAGCAGTGAGTTGCCCCCGGTCACTAGCGGATATTACAATGAGCAGTTCTTC
CASSELPPVTSGYYNEQFF
>.|.|TRBJ2-5|TRBV6-5
TGTGCTACCCGGGTTGGCGTGGAGACCCAGTACTTC
CATRVGVETQYF
>.|.|TRBJ2-3|TRBV6-2/TRBV6-3
TGTGCCAGCAGTAACCTAGCCGGGGGACGCACAGATACGCAGTATTTT
CASSNLAGGRTDTQYF
>once|.|TRBJ2-5|TRBV9
TGTGCCAGCAGCCCGCCCGGGATGGCCCAGTACTTC
CASSPPGMAQYF
>.|TRBD2|TRBJ2-7|TRBV4-2
TGTGCCAGCAGCCAAGATCGAGCGGGGACGGGGTCCTACGAGCAGTACTTC
CASSQDRAGTGSYEQYF
>.|.|TRBJ2-7|TRBV7-8
TGTGCCAGCAGCTTAACACAGGGTAACTCCTACGAGCAGTACTTC
CASSLTQGNSYEQYF
>.|.|TRBJ2-7|TRBV9
TGTGCCAGCAGCGCGAGTAGCGGAACGAGGGAGCAGTACTTC
CASSASSGTREQYF
>.|TRBD1|TRBJ2-7|TRBV18
TGTGCCAGCTCACCACCGAGGACAGGGACTTTGGAACAGTACTTC
CASSPPRTGTLEQYF
>.|TRBD2|TRBJ2-4|TRBV6-5
TGTTCGTCTTGGGGGGGGGAAAACATTCAGTACTTC
CSSWGGENIQYF
>.|TRBD2|TRBJ2-5|TRBV30
TGTGCCTGGACTCGCGGGGGGGCGGGGACCCAGTACTTC
CAWTRGGAGTQYF
>.|.|TRBJ2-5|TRBV5-1
TGCGCCAGCAGCTTGTGGAGGGGTCCTCTCCAAGAGACCCAGTACTTC
CASSLWRGPLQETQYF